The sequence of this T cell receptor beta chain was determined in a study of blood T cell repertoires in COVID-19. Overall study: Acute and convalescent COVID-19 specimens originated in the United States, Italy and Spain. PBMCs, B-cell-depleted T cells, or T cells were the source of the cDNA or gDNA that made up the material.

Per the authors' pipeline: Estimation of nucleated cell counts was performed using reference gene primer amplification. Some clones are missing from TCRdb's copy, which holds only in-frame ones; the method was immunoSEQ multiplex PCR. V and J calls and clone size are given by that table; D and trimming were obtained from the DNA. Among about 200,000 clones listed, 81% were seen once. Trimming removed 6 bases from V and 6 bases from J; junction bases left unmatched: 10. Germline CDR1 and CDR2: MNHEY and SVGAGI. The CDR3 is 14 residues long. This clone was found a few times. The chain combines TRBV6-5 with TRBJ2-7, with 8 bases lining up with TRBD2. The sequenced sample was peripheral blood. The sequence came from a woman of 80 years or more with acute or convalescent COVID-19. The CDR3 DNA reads TGTGCCAGCAGAGCCCTCTGGACTAGCCGCGAGCAGTACTTC. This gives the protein CASRALWTSREQYF.